One and the same sample provided the 6 T cell receptor beta chains below, sequenced in a study of Graves' ophthalmopathy and Graves' hyperthyroidism listed by TCRdb under 2018. TCRdb lists the instrument as Illumina HiSeq 2000. For repertoire sequencing, the TCR beta CDR3 regions were amplified from RNA transcripts. A first-round RT-PCR used HTBI primers with the Qiagen OneStep RT-PCR kit, followed by a second-round multiplex PCR, size selection and purification. In TCRdb, the public reads were trimmed at Q25 with fastp and aligned with MiXCR, with productive beta chains retained. Each entry is one CDR3 protein sequence, shown with its most common DNA and genes. The sample contains approximately 380,000 distinct CDR3 sequences, around 21% of them found a single time. Roughly 3% of the sample lies in the top ten. Sequenced material: peripheral blood. The receptor source for this set is a woman aged 18-30 years with stable Graves' hyperthyroidism. Donor details come from another sample of the same person, matched by shared clones.

V and J are TRBV12-3 or TRBV12-4 and TRBJ1-2; TRBD1 might be the D (5 bases). The CDR3 consists of 14 residues. The V end was cut by 5 bases, the J end by 5 bases, with 15 bases between. The CDR3: CASSRDLRGYGYTF. For the CDR3, the DNA is TGTGCCAGCAGTCGGGACCTGCGGGGTTATGGCTACACCTTC.

This clonotype has ten or more counts. The CDR3 nucleotides are TGCAGTGCTAGGAAACTAGCGAGCGCCGGGGAGCTGTTTTTT. It codes for CSARKLASAGELFF. This chain links TRBV20-1 with TRBJ2-2; 7 nucleotides agree with TRBD2. V gave up 3 bases and J gave up 6 bases; unmatched junction bases: 7. The CDR3 spans 14 residues. Germline V gene sequence: CDR1 DFQATT, CDR2 SNEGSKA (reference sequence).

The chain links TRBV14 to TRBJ2-5; possible D gene TRBD1, 6 bases. Germline CDR1 and CDR2: SGHDN and FVKESK. The CDR3 loop spans 15 amino acids. V shed 1 base and J shed 2 bases, with 11 bases lying between them. The CDR3 here is CASSQVGALQETQYF. The CDR3 DNA reads as TGTGCCAGCAGCCAAGTGGGGGCCCTACAAGAGACCCAGTACTTC.

V is TRBV19 and J is TRBJ1-5, with D unresolved. Germline V lookup: CDR1 LNHDA, CDR2 SQIVND (reference sequence). The CDR3 runs 14 residues. Trimming shortened V by 4 bases and J by 0 bases, and 7 bases separated the two germline ends. CDR3 sequence: CASSSDYSNQPQHF. In nucleotides, the CDR3 is TGTGCCAGTAGTAGCGACTATAGCAATCAGCCCCAGCATTTT.

At least ten counts were recorded for this clonotype. This chain uses TRBV4-1 with TRBJ2-2; 8 bases map to TRBD1. This CDR3 contains 16 residues. Germline CDR1 reads MGHRA; CDR2 reads YSYEKL. Germline trimming cut 4 bases from V and 4 bases from J; bases unmatched to any gene: 8. The DNA of the CDR3 is TGCGCCAGCAGCCCCGGACAGGGTTACCTCACCGGGGAGCTGTTTTTT. Amino acid sequence: CASSPGQGYLTGELFF.

This clonotype showed up many times. The chain has TRBV25-1 and TRBJ2-5; TRBD2 aligns across 8 bases. Losses at the gene ends were 2 bases for V and 1 base for J; bases not matched to a gene: 6. Germline CDR1 reads MGHDK; CDR2 reads SYGVNS. There are 16 residues in the CDR3. CDR3 sequence reads: CASSEPASGFQETQYF. The CDR3 region has the DNA TGTGCCAGCAGTGAACCGGCTAGCGGGTTCCAAGAGACCCAGTACTTC.